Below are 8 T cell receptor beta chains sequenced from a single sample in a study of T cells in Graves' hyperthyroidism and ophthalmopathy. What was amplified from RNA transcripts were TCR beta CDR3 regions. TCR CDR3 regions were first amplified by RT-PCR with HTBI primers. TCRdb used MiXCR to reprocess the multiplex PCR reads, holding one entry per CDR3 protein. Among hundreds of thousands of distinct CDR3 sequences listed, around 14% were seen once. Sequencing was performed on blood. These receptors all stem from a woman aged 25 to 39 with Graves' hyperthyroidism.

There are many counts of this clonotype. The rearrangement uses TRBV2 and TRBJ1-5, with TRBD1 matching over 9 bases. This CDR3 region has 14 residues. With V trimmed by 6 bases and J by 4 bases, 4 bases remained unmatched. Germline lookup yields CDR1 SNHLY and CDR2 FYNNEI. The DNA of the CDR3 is TGTGCCAGCAGATACAGGGGGCTTAATCAGCCCCAGCATTTT. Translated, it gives CASRYRGLNQPQHF.

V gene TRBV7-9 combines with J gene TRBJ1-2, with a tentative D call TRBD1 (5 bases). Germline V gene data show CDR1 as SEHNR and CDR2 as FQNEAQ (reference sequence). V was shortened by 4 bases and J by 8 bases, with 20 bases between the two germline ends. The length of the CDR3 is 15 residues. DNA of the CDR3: TGTGCCAGCAGCTCTGCCGAGGGGAGGGGACGCGGCTACACCTTC. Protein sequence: CASSSAEGRGRGYTF.

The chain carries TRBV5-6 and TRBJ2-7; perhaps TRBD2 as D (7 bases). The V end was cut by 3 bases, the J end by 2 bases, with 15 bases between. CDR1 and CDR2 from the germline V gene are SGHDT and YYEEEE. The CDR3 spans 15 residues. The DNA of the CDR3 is TGTGCCAGCAGCTCGGAAGGGGGAGGGACCTACGAGCAGTACTTC. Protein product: CASSSEGGGTYEQYF.

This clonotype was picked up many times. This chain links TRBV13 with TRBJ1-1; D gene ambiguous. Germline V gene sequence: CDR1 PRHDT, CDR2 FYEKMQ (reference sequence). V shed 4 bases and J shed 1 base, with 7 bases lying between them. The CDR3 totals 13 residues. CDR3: CASSSWENTEAFF. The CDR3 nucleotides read TGTGCCAGCAGCTCATGGGAGAACACTGAAGCTTTCTTT.

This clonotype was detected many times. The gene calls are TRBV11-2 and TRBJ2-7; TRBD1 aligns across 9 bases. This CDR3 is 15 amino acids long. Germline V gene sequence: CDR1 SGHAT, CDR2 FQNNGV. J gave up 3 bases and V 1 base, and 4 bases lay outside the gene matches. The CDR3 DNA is TGTGCCAGCAGCTTAGTACAGGGGGCTGTCTACGAGCAGTACTTC. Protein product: CASSLVQGAVYEQYF.

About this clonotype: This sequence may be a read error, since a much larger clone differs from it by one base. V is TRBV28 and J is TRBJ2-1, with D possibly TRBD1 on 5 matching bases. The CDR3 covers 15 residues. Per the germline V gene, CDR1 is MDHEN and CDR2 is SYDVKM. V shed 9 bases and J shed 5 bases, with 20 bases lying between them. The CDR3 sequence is CARSPPGQRDNEQFF. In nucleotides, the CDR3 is TGTGCCAGAAGTCCCCCAGGGCAGAGAGACAATGAGCAGTTCTTC.

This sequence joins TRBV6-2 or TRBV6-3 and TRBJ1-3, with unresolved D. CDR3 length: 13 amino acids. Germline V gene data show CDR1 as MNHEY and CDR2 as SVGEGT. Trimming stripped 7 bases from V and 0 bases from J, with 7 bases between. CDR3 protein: CASILGSGNTIYF. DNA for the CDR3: TGTGCCAGCATCCTGGGCTCTGGAAACACCATATATTTT.

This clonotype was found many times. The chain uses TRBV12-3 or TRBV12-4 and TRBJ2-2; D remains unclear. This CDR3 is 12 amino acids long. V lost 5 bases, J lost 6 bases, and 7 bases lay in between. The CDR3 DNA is TGTGCCAGCAGTCCCGTAGCCGGGGAGCTGTTTTTT. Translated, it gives CASSPVAGELFF.